This T cell receptor beta chain was profiled in a study of blood T cell repertoires in COVID-19. The CDR3 extends over 14 amino acids. V was trimmed by 1 base and J by 11 bases, leaving 14 bases between them. Germline V lookup: CDR1 SEHNR, CDR2 FQNEAQ (reference sequence). Measured with immunoSEQ multiplex PCR; TCRdb has only the in-frame clones, and not every one. The data hold roughly 120,000 clones, with around four fifths observed a single time. This clone was counted a few times. Sequenced input: peripheral blood. This TCR derives from a man between 65 and 85 years old with acute or convalescent COVID-19. The chain carries TRBV7-9 and TRBJ1-4; D unresolved. CDR3 nucleotides: TGTGCCAGCAGCTTAGGTGCCAGTCCGGGGAAACTGTTTTTT. Its protein is CASSLGASPGKLFF.